This T cell receptor beta chain was documented in a study of T-cell memory formation after mild COVID-19. About the study: TCR clusters mostly belonged to single donors.

MiXCR, applied by TCRdb to the 5' RACE reads, yields one record per CDR3 protein. Of 470,000 or so distinct CDR3 sequences listed, 15% to 20% were seen once; the top ten hold over 9%. This clonotype showed up just a few times. As yet, its antigen is unknown. Germline CDR1 is SGHRS and CDR2 is YFSETQ. Trimming removed 5 bases at V and 7 bases at J, with 18 bases between. The CDR3 spans 15 residues. Whole-study results and caveats: Clones shrinking between day 15 and 85 showed a balanced CD4/CD8 split, and those that grew later tilted toward CD4+.

Sequenced: PBMCs or a T cell subset sorted from them (not recorded which). The sequence was collected from an adult woman who had mild COVID-19 (a few samples of this study predate the infection). Cell type and time point are not known. This chain connects TRBV5-1 to TRBJ1-4; D is unclear. The CDR3 DNA is TGCGCCAGCAGATTATCATCGGACCGATCTGAAAAACTGTTTTTT. Its protein product is CASRLSSDRSEKLFF.